Following are 24 T cell receptor beta chains from one sample sequenced in a study of PD-1 blockade in classical Hodgkin lymphoma. Sequencing was performed with immunoSEQ multiplex PCR; in TCRdb, only in-frame clones are kept and a portion is missing. The sample carries fewer than 55,000 clones, roughly 90% recorded once. Every one of the patients relapsed after autologous stem cell transplantation (brentuximab vedotin exposure was variable). Here the sequenced sample was peripheral blood mononuclear cells (PBMCs), taken at baseline. These TCRs come from a human donor with classical Hodgkin lymphoma.

The chain combines TRBV27 with TRBJ1-1; D remains unclear. The V end was cut by 3 bases, the J end by 2 bases, with 10 bases between. Germline V gives CDR1 MNHEY, CDR2 SMNVEV (reference sequence). The CDR3 runs 14 residues. CDR3 loop: CASSLREYNTEAFF. CDR3 in DNA: TGTGCCAGCAGTTTGCGAGAATATAACACTGAAGCTTTCTTT.

V usage is TRBV5-5 and J usage is TRBJ2-1; 12 bases align to TRBD2. CDR3 size: 18 residues. V gave up 5 bases and J gave up 0 bases; unmatched junction bases: 9. CDR1 is SGHKS and CDR2 is YYEKEE in the germline V gene (reference sequence). CDR3 region: CASRTRLAGASSYNEQFF. The DNA of the CDR3 is TGTGCCAGCAGGACTCGACTAGCGGGAGCCAGCTCCTACAATGAGCAGTTCTTC.

The chain couples TRBV5-1 to TRBJ2-2; 10 nucleotides agree with TRBD2. V lost 5 bases and J lost 0; bases outside the gene matches: 4. Looked up from germline, CDR1 is SGHRS and CDR2 is YFSETQ. The CDR3 totals 16 residues. The CDR3 sequence: CASSGSGGPNTGELFF. CDR3 coding DNA: TGCGCCAGCAGTGGTAGCGGGGGGCCGAACACCGGGGAGCTGTTTTTT.

The J gene is TRBJ1-5, the V gene TRBV19; no clear D. Germline lookup yields CDR1 LNHDA and CDR2 SQIVND (reference sequence). The CDR3 is 12 residues long. Between the trimmed V and J ends, which lost 6 bases and 10 bases, there was a span of 13 bases. The CDR3 loop reads CASSATTLPQHF. CDR3 in DNA: TGTGCCAGTAGCGCGACCACACTTCCCCAGCATTTT.

This chain connects TRBV29-1 to TRBJ1-5; possible D gene TRBD1, 5 bases. Germline CDR1 and CDR2: SQVTM and ANQGSEA. The CDR3 is 14 residues long. Between the trimmed V and J ends, which lost 4 bases and 2 bases, there was a span of 12 bases. The CDR3 loop reads CSVGGGDRNQPQHF. In nucleotides, the CDR3 is TGCAGCGTTGGGGGAGGGGACCGCAATCAGCCCCAGCATTTT.

The chain carries TRBV18 and TRBJ1-5; TRBD1 might be the D (6 bases). The CDR3 extends over 14 amino acids. The V gene's germline CDR1 is KGHSH and CDR2 LQKENI. Trimming stripped 3 bases from V and 4 bases from J, with 10 bases between. This CDR3 reads CASSPSGANQPQHF. In nucleotides, the CDR3 is TGTGCCAGCTCACCTTCGGGGGCAAATCAGCCCCAGCATTTT.

The J gene is TRBJ2-3, the V gene TRBV7-2; D may be TRBD2 (5 bases). This CDR3 comprises 12 residues. V was shortened by 1 base and J by 14 bases, with 13 bases between the two germline ends. The V gene's germline CDR1 is SGHTA and CDR2 FQGNSA. The CDR3 coding sequence is TGTGCCAGCAGCTTAGATTTAATAAGCGGGTATTTT. Translating gives CASSLDLISGYF.

This chain connects TRBV5-8 to TRBJ2-7; no reliable D call. The V end was cut by 4 bases, the J end by 7 bases, with 9 bases between. From germline, CDR1 is SGHTS and CDR2 YDEGEE. CDR3 length: 11 amino acids. Written as DNA, the CDR3 is TGTGCCAGCAGCGTTCCTCGGGAGCAGTACTTC. Its protein product is CASSVPREQYF.

The CDR3 region is CASSLTKNTEAFF. In DNA form, the CDR3 reads TGTGCCAGCAGCTTAACCAAGAACACTGAAGCTTTCTTT. The V and J genes are TRBV7-9 and TRBJ1-1; D is unresolved. V shed 2 bases and J shed 1 base, with 5 bases lying between them. Germline-derived CDR1 and CDR2 are SEHNR and FQNEAQ (reference sequence). The CDR3 is made up of 13 amino acids.

The rearrangement uses TRBV11-2 and TRBJ2-7, with 10 bases fitting TRBD1. Germline CDR1 reads SGHAT; CDR2 reads FQNNGV. Trimming removed 1 base from V and 3 bases from J; junction bases left unmatched: 0. This CDR3 is 14 amino acids long. Here the CDR3 DNA reads TGTGCCAGCAGCTTAGGGACAGGGGGCTACGAGCAGTACTTC. It encodes CASSLGTGGYEQYF.

The chain carries TRBV27 and TRBJ2-7, with TRBD2 matching 14 bases. This CDR3 has 18 amino acids. V lost 8 bases to trimming and J lost 4 bases; unmatched junction nucleotides: 16. Germline V gives CDR1 MNHEY, CDR2 SMNVEV (reference sequence). The CDR3: CASRPKGTSGSPRYEQYF. Written as DNA, the CDR3 is TGTGCCAGCCGCCCCAAAGGGACTAGCGGGAGCCCTAGGTACGAGCAGTACTTC.

Only one count was recorded for this clone. The chain uses TRBV27 and TRBJ1-1, with 7 positions matching TRBD1. Germline V lookup: CDR1 MNHEY, CDR2 SMNVEV (reference sequence). CDR3 length: 12 amino acids. Germline trimming cut 2 bases from V and 7 bases from J; bases unmatched to any gene: 1. As DNA, the CDR3 is TGTGCCAGCAGTTTAGCAGGGGGTGAAGCTTTCTTT. Translating it yields CASSLAGGEAFF.

The chain carries TRBV19 and TRBJ2-2, with a tentative D call TRBD1 (5 bases). Trimming removed 4 bases at V and 5 bases at J, with 17 bases between. Germline V gives CDR1 LNHDA, CDR2 SQIVND (reference sequence). CDR3 length: 16 amino acids. The chain's CDR3 is CASSTNGAEKTGELFF. The DNA of the CDR3 is TGTGCCAGTAGTACTAATGGGGCAGAGAAGACCGGGGAGCTGTTTTTT.

The chain couples TRBV2 to TRBJ2-7; the match to TRBD1 covers 8 bases. Germline values: CDR1 SNHLY, CDR2 FYNNEI. The CDR3 length is 14 residues. Trimming removed 2 bases from V and 9 bases from J; junction bases left unmatched: 9. The CDR3 DNA follows: TGTGCCAGCAGTGAATGGACAGGGCTAGACGGGCAGTACTTC. It translates to CASSEWTGLDGQYF. The variable domain in full, completed from reference TRBV2 and TRBJ2-7, reads EPEVTQTPSHQVTQMGQEVILRCVPISNHLYFYWYRQILGQKVEFLVSFYNNEISEKSEIFDDQFSVERPDGSNFTLKIRSTKLEDSAMYFCASSEWTGLDGQYFGPGTRLTVT.

J is TRBJ2-3 and V is TRBV28, with TRBD2 matching 7 bases. The CDR3 consists of 14 residues. Germline V gene lookup returns CDR1 MDHEN and CDR2 SYDVKM. Losses at the gene ends were 4 bases for V and 6 bases for J; bases not matched to a gene: 7. This chain's CDR3 is CASSSPGGVDTQYF. The CDR3 coding sequence is TGTGCCAGCAGTTCCCCTGGGGGGGTGGATACGCAGTATTTT.

CDR3 in amino acids: CASKVAGMGNEQFF. CDR3 DNA: TGTGCCAGCAAGGTAGCGGGAATGGGCAATGAGCAGTTCTTC. The rearrangement joins TRBV27 to TRBJ2-1, with TRBD2 identical over 8 bases. Germline assignment: CDR1 MNHEY and CDR2 SMNVEV (reference sequence). V dropped 7 bases and J dropped 6; count of bases not matched to a gene: 8. The CDR3 extends over 14 amino acids.

CDR3 in amino acids: CASSLDRGHEQYF. The CDR3 coding sequence is TGTGCCAGCAGCTTAGACAGGGGCCACGAGCAGTACTTC. The chain recombines TRBV7-7 with TRBJ2-7; the match to TRBD1 covers 7 bases. The J segment lost 5 bases and the V segment lost 1 base, leaving 2 bases of the junction unmatched. Looked up from germline, CDR1 is SSHAT and CDR2 is FNYEAQ (reference sequence). The CDR3 contains 13 residues.

This chain joins TRBV10-3 and TRBJ2-6, with TRBD2 identical over 7 bases. The germline V gene encodes CDR1 ENHRY and CDR2 SYGVKD. J was trimmed by 2 bases and V by 3 bases; bases with no gene match: 4. The CDR3 covers 16 residues. The DNA of the CDR3 is TGTGCCATCAGTGAAGGGAGGGGAACTGGGGCCAACGTCCTGACTTTC. Translated: CAISEGRGTGANVLTF.

The chain's CDR3 is CASSLWDKYSFYGYTF. In nucleotides, the CDR3 is TGTGCCAGCAGCTTATGGGACAAATACTCTTTCTATGGCTACACCTTC. The chain links TRBV5-4 to TRBJ1-2; D might be TRBD1 (6 bases). V lost 2 bases to trimming and J lost 4 bases, with 18 bases between them. The CDR3 totals 16 residues. Per the germline V gene, CDR1 is SGHNT and CDR2 is YYREEE (reference sequence). Full variable domain (missing parts from reference TRBV5-4 and TRBJ1-2): ETGVTQSPTHLIKTRGQQVTLRCSSQSGHNTVSWYQQALGQGPQFIFQYYREEENGRGNFPPRFSGLQFPNYSSELNVNALELDDSALYLCASSLWDKYSFYGYTFGSGTRLTVV.

This sequence joins TRBV19 and TRBJ2-2; 7 nucleotides match TRBD2. Germline CDR1 reads LNHDA; CDR2 reads SQIVND (reference sequence). The CDR3 is 15 amino acids. The V and J ends lost 7 bases and 6 bases, in that order; junction bases with no gene match: 11. The CDR3 sequence is CASNIGGRESGELFF. In DNA form, the CDR3 reads TGTGCCAGTAATATCGGCGGGAGAGAATCCGGGGAGCTGTTTTTT.

V gene TRBV5-6 combines with J gene TRBJ2-1, with D uncertain. Germline V gene lookup returns CDR1 SGHDT and CDR2 YYEEEE. V was shortened by 4 bases and J by 2 bases, with 10 bases between the two germline ends. This CDR3 region has 14 residues. The CDR3 reads CASSSTLPYNEQFF. CDR3 bases: TGTGCCAGCAGCAGTACCCTCCCCTACAATGAGCAGTTCTTC.

The chain employs TRBV28 and TRBJ2-3; D is ambiguous. CDR3 length equals 11 residues. Trimming took 6 bases from V and 3 from J, leaving 4 bases between them. CDR1 and CDR2 from the germline V gene are MDHEN and SYDVKM. The CDR3 spells CASSPTDTQYF. The CDR3 DNA reads TGTGCCAGCAGCCCTACAGATACGCAGTATTTT.

The V gene is TRBV7-9, the J gene TRBJ2-7; D might be TRBD1 or TRBD2, each matching 6 bases. CDR3 length: 14 amino acids. Germline V gene data show CDR1 as SEHNR and CDR2 as FQNEAQ (reference sequence). The V end was cut by 3 bases, the J end by 3 bases, with 12 bases between. The CDR3 is CASSFGGYGYEQYF. In DNA form, the CDR3 reads TGTGCCAGCAGCTTCGGGGGCTATGGCTACGAGCAGTACTTC.

This clone has just a few counts. V and J are TRBV7-3 and TRBJ1-1; D ambiguous. The germline V gene encodes CDR1 SGHTA and CDR2 FQGTGA. V lost 4 bases to trimming and J lost 6 bases, with 12 bases between them. CDR3 length equals 13 residues. The CDR3 region has the DNA TGTGCCAGCAGCTCCTGGGGTGTCTCTGAAGCTTTCTTT. Residues: CASSSWGVSEAFF.